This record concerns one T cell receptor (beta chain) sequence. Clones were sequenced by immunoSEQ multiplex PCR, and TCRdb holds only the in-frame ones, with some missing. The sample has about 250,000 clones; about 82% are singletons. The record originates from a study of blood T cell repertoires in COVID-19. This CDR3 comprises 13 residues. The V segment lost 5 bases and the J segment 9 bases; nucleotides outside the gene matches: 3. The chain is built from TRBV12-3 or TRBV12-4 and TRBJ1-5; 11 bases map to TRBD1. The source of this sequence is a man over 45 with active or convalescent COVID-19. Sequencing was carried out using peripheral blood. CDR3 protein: CASSRTGGMPQHF. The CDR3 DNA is TGTGCCAGCAGTAGGACAGGGGGCATGCCCCAGCATTTT.